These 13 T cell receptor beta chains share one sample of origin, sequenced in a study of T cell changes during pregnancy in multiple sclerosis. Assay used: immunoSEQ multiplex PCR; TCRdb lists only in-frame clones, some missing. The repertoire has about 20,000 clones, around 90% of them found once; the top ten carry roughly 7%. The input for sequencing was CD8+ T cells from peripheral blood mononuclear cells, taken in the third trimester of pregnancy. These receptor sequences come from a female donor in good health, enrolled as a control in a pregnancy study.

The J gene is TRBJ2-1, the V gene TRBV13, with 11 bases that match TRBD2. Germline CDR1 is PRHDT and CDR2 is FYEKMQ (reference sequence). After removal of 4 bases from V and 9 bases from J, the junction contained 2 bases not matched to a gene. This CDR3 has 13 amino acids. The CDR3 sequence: CASSSGTSGEQFF. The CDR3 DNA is TGTGCCAGCAGCTCCGGGACTAGCGGTGAGCAGTTCTTC.

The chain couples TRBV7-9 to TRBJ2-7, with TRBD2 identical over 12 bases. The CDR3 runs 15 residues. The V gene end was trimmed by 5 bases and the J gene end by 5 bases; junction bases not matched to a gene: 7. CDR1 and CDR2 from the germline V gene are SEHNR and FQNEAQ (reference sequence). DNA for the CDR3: TGTGCCAGCAGCCGGACTAGCGGGAAAGCGAACGAGCAGTACTTC. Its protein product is CASSRTSGKANEQYF.

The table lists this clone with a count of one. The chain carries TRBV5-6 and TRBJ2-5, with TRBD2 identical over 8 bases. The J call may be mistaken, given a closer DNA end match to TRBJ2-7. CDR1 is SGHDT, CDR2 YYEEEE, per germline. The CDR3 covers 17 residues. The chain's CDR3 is CASNSKVAGMKSYEQYF. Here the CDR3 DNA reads TGTGCCAGCAACTCAAAGGTAGCGGGGATGAAAAGCTACGAGCAGTACTTC.

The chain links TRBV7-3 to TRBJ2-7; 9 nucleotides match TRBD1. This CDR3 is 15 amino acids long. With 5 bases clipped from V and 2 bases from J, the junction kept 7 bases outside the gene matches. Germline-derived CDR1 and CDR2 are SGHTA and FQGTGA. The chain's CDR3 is CASSASGTGTYEQYF. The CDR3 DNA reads TGTGCCAGCAGCGCCTCCGGGACAGGGACCTACGAGCAGTACTTC.

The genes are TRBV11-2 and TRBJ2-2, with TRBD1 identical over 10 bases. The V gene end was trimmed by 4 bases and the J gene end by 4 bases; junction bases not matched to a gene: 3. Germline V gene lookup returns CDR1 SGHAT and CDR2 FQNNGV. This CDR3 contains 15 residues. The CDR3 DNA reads TGTGCCAGCAGCTGGAGGGACAGGGGCACCGGGGAGCTGTTTTTT. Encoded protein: CASSWRDRGTGELFF.

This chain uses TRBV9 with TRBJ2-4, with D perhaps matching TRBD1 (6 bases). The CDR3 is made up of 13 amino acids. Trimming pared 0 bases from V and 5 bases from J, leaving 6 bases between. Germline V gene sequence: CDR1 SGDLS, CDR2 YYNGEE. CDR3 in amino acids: CASSVEGENIQYF. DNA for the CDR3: TGTGCCAGCAGCGTAGAGGGGGAAAACATTCAGTACTTC.

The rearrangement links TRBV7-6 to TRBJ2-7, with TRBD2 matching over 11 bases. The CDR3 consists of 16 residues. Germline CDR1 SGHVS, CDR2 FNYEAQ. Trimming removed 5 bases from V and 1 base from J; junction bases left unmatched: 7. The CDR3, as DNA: TGTGCCAGCAGCCAGGGTAGCGGGAGGGTGTCCTACGAGCAGTACTTC. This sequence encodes CASSQGSGRVSYEQYF.

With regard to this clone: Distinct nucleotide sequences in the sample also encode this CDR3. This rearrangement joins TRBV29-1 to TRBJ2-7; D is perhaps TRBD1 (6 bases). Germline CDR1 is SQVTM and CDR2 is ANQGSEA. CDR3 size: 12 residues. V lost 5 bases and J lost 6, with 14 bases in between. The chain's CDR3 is CSVPTGIGEQYF. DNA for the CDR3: TGCAGCGTTCCCACAGGGATAGGCGAGCAGTACTTC.

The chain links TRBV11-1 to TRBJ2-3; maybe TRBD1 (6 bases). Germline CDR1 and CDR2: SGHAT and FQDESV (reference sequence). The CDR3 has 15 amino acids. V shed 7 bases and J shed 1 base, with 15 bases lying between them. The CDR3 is CASINRADGTDTQYF. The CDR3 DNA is TGTGCCAGCATCAACAGGGCCGACGGCACAGATACGCAGTATTTT.

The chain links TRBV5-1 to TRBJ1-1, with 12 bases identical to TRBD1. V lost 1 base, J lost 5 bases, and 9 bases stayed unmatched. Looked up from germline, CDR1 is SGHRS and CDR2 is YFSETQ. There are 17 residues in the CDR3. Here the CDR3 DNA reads TGCGCCAGCAGCTTGTCGGGACAGGGGGCGCGGGGGACTGAAGCTTTCTTT. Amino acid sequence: CASSLSGQGARGTEAFF.

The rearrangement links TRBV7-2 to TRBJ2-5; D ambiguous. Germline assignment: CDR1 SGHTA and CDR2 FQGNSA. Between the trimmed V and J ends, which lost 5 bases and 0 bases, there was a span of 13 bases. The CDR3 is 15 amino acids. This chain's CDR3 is CASSARGQYQETQYF. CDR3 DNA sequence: TGTGCCAGCAGCGCACGTGGGCAGTACCAAGAGACCCAGTACTTC.

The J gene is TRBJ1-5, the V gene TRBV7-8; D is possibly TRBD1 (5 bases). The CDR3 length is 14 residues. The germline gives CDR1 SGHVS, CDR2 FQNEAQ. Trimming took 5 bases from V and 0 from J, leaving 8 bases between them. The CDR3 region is CASSQGVSNQPQHF. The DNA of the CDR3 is TGTGCCAGCAGCCAAGGGGTTAGCAATCAGCCCCAGCATTTT.

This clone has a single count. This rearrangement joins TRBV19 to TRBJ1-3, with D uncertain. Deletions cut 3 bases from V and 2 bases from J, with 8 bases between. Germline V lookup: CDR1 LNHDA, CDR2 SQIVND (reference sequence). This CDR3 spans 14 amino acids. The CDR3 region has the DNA TGTGCCAGTAGTATCGGAGGGACTGGAAACACCATATATTTT. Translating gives CASSIGGTGNTIYF.